Sequencing of this TCR beta chain was carried out in a study of cytomegalovirus exposure and HLA in healthy donors. The PCR made use of 60 Vbeta and 13 Jbeta primers. Using immunoSEQ multiplex PCR, the repertoire was profiled, and TCRdb retains in-frame clones only, with some absent. The table lists more than 95,000 clones, about 84% of them singletons, with 3.6% in the top ten. Comments on this clone: Its antigen is still unknown.

Trimming took 1 base from V and 0 from J; bases not matched to a gene: 5. Germline CDR1 SEHNR, CDR2 FQNEAQ (reference sequence). The CDR3 runs to 17 residues. Study conclusions and caveats: Some segments of the V type, notably TRBV6-2 and TRBV6-3, were excluded as indistinguishable. In a later analysis, at a false discovery rate of 0.05, under 20,000 TCR beta sequences matched HLA alleles. Donor immune exposure was known only as CMV serostatus.

Sequencing was performed on PBMCs. The clonotype comes from a man aged 35 to 55 in good health and CMV-seronegative. The rearrangement joins TRBV7-9 to TRBJ2-1; 8 bases match TRBD2. Here the CDR3 reads CASSLVRGASSYNEQFF. The CDR3 bases are TGTGCCAGCAGCTTAGTGCGGGGGGCGAGCTCCTACAATGAGCAGTTCTTC.